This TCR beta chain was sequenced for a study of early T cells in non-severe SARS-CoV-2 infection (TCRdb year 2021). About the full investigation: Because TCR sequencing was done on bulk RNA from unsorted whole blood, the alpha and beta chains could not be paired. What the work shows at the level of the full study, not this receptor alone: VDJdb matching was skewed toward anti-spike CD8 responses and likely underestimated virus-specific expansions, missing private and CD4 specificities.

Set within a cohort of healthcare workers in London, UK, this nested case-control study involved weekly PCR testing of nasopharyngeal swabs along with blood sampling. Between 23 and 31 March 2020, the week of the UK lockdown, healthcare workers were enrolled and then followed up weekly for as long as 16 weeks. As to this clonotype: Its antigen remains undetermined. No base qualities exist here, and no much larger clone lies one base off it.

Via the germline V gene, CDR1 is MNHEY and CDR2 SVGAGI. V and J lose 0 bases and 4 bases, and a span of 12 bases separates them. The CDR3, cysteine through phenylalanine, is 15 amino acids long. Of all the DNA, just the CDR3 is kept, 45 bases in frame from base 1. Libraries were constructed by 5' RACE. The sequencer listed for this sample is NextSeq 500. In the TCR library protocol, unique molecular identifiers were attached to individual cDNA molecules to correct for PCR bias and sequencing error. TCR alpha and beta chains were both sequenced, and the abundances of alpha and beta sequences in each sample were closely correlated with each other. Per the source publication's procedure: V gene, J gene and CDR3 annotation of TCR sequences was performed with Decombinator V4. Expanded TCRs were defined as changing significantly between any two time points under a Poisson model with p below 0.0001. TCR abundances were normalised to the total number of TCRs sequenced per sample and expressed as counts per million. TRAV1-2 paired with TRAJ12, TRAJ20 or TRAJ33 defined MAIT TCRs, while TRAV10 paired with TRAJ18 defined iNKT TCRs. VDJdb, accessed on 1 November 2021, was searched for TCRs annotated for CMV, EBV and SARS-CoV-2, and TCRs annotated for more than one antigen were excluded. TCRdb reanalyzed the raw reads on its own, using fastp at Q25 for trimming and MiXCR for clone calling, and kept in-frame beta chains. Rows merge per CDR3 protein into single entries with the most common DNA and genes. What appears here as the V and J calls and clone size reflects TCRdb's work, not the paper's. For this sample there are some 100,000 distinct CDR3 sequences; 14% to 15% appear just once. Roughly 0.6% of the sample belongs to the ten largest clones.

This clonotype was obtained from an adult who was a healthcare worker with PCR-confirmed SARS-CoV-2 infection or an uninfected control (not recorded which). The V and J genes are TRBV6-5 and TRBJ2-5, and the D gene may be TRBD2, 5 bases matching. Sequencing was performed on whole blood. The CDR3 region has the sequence CASSYSDAAGETQYF. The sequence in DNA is TGTGCCAGCAGTTACTCGGACGCGGCGGGAGAGACCCAGTACTTC.